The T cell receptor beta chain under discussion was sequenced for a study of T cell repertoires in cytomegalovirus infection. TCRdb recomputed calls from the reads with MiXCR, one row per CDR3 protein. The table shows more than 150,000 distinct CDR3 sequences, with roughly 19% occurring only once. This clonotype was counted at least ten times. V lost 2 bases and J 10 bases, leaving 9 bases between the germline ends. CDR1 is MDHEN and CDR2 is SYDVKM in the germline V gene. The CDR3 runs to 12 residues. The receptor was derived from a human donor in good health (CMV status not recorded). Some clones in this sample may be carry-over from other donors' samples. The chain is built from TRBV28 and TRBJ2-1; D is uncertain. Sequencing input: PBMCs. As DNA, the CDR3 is TGTGCCAGCAGTTTAATCAGACGCGAGCAGTTCTTC. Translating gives CASSLIRREQFF.